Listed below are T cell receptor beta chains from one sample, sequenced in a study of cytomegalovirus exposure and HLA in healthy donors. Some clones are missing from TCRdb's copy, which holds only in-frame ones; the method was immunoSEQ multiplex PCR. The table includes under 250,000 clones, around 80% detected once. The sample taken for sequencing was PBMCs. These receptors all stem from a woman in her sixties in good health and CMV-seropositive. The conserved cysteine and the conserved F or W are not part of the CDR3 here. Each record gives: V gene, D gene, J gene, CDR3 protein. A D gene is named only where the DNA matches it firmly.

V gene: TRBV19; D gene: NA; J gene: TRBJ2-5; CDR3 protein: ASKERGYQETQY
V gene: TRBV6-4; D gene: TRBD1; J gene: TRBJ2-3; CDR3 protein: ATSGQGRDTQY
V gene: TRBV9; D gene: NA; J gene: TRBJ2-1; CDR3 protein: ASSFGQPSSYNEQF
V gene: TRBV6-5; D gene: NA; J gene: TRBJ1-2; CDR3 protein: ASSTTAVGYGYT
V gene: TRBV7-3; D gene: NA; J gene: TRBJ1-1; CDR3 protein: ASSHDRRAGNTEAF
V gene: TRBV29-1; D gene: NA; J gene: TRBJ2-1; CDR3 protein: SVVPGAAGYNEQF
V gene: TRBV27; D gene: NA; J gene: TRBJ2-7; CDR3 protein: ASSLQGSYEQY
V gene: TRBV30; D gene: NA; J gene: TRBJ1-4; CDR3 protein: AWARQAEKLF
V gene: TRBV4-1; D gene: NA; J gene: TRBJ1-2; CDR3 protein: ASSQDGRGIDGYT
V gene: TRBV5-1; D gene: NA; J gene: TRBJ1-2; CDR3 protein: ASSGGADANYGYT
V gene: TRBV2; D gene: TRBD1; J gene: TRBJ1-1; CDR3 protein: ASTMTGEAF
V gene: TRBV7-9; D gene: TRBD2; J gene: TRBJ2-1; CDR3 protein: SSSLLAEEQF
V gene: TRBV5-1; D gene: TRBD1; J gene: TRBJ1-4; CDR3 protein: ASSLAGTGAEKLF
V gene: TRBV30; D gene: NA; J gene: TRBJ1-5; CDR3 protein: AWSTQGNQPQH
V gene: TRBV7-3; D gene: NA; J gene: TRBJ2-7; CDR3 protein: ASSLEALGEQY
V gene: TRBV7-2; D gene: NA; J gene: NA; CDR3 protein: ASSRASPGTSFYEQY
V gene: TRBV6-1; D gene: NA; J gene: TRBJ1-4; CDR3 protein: ASKQASNEKLF
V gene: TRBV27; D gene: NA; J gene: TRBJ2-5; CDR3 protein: ASSLWQGQETQY
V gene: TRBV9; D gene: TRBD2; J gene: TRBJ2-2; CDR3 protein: ASSSRTSPGELF
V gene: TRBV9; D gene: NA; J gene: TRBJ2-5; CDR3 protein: ASSLGREETQY
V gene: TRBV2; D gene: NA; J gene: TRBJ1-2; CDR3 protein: ASSELPGDGYT
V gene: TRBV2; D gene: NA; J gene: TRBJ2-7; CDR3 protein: ASTLTSSYEQY
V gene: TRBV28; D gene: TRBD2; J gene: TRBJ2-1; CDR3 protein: ASRGEASGDNEQF
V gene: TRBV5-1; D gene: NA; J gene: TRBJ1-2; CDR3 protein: ASSPGQHYGYT
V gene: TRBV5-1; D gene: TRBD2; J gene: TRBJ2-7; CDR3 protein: ASSSLAGVSEQY
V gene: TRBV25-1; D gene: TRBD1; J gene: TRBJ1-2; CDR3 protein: ASSRQGAYT
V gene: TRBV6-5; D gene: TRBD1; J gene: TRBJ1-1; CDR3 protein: ASTTGTGAWTEAF
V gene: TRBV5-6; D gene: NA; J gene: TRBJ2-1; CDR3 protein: ASSPRRRALYNEQF
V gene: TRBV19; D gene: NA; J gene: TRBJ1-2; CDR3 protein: ASSIDSGYGYT
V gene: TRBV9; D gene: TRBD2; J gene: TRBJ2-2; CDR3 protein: ASSVAFFPGLAGFTGELF
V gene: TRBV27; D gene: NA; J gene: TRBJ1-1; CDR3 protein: ASKPGHGNTEAF
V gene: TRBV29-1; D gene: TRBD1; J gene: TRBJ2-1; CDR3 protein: SVALPRDRAQVGQF
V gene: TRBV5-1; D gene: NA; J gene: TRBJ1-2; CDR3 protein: ASSLAPARGFYGYT
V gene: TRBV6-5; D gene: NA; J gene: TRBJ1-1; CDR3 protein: ASSHSTLNTEAF
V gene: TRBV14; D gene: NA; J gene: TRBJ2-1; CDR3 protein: ASSQQVNNEQF
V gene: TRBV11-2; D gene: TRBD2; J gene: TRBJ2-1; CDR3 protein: ASSPGSGSYNEQF
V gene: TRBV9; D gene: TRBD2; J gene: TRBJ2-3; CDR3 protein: ASSSRLAEWRVSTDTQY
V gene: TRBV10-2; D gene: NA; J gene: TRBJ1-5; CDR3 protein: ASSASQGNQPQH
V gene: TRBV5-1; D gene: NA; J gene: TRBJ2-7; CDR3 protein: ASRDWKSGEQY
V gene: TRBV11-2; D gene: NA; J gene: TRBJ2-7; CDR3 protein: ASSLDLSYEQY
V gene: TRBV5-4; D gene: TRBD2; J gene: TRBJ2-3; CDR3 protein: ASSSSGRGTDTQY
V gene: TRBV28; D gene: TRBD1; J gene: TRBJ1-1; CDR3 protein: ASSPLRDRGTEAF
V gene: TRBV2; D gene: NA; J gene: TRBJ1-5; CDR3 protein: ASSESPKQPQH